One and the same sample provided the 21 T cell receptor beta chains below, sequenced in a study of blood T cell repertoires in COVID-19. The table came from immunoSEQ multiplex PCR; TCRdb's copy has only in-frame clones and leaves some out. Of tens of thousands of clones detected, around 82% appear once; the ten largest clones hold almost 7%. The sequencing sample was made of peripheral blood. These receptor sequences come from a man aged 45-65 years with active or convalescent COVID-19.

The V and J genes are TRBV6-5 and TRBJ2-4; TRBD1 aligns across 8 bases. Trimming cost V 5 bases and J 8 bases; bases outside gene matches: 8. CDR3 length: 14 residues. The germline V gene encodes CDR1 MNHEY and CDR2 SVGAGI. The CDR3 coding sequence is TGTGCCAGCAGTCGACAGGGGCCGGGGGACATTCAGTACTTC. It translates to CASSRQGPGDIQYF.

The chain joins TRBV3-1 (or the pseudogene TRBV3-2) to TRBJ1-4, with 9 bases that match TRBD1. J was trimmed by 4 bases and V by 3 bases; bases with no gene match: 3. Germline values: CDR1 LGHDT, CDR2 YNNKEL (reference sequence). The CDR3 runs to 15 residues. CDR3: CASSHTGGFNEKLFF. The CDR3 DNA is TGTGCCAGCAGCCACACAGGGGGCTTTAATGAAAAACTGTTTTTT.

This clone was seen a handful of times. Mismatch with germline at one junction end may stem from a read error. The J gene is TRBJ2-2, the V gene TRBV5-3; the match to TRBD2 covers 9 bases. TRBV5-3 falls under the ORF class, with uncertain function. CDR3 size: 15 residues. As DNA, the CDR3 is TGTGCCAGAAGCTGGACTAGCGAGTACACCGAGGAGCTGTTTTTT. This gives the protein CARSWTSEYTEELFF.

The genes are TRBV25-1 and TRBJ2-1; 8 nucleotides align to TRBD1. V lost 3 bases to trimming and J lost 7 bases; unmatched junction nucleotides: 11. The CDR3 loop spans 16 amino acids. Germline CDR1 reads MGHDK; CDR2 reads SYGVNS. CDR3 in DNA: TGTGCCAGCAGTGACCTTGACAGGGGAACGAGTAATGAGCAGTTCTTC. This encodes CASSDLDRGTSNEQFF.

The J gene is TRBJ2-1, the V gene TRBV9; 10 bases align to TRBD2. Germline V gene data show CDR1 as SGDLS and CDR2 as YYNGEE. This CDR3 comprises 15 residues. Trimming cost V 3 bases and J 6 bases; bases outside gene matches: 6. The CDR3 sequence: CASSATGTSANEQFF. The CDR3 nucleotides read TGTGCCAGCAGCGCGACCGGGACTAGCGCCAATGAGCAGTTCTTC.

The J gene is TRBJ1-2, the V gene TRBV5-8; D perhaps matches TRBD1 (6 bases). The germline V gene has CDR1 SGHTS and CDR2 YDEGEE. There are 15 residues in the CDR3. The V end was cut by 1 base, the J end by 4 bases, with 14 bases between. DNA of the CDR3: TGTGCCAGCAGCTTGTCGGGGGGCGTTATCTATGGCTACACCTTC. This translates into CASSLSGGVIYGYTF.

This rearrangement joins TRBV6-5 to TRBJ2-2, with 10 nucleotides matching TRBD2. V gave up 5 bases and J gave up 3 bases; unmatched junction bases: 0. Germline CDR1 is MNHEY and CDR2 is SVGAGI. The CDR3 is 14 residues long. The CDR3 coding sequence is TGTGCCAGCAGTACTAGCGGGGACACCGGGGAGCTGTTTTTT. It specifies CASSTSGDTGELFF.

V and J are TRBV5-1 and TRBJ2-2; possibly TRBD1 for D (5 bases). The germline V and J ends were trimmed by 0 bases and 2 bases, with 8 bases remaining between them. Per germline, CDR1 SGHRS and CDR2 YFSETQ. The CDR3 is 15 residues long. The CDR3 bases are TGCGCCAGCAGCTTGGTACAGGACAACACCGGGGAGCTGTTTTTT. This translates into CASSLVQDNTGELFF.

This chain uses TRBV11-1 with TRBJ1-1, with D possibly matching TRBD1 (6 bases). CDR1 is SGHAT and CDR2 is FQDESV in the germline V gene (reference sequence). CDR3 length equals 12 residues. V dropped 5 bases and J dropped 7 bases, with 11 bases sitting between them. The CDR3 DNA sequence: TGTGCCAGCAGCCGCAACAGGGATGAAGCTTTCTTT. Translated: CASSRNRDEAFF.

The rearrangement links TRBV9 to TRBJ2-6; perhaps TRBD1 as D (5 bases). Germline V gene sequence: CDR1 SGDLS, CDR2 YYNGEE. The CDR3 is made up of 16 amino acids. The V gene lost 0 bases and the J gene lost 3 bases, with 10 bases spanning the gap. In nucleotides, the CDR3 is TGTGCCAGCAGCGTAGGGCAGGGTAGTGGGGCCAACGTCCTGACTTTC. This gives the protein CASSVGQGSGANVLTF.

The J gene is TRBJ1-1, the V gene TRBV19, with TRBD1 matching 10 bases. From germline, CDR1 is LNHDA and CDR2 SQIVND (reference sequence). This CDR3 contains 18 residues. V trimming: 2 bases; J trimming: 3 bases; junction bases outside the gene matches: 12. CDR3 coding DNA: TGTGCCAGTAGTATACTTTTTAGACAGGGGGCGTCGGACACTGAAGCTTTCTTT. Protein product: CASSILFRQGASDTEAFF.

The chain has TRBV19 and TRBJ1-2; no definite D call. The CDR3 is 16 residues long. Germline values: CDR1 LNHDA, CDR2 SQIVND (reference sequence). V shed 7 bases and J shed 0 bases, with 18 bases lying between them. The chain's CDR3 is CASTSRPAASNYGYTF. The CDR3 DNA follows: TGTGCCAGTACCTCTCGACCGGCGGCGTCTAACTATGGCTACACCTTC.

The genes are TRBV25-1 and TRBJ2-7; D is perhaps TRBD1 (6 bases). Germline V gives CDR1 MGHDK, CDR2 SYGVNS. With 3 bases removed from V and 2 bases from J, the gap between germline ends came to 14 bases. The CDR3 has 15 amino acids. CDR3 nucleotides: TGTGCCAGCAGTGAGGAAAAAGGACAGACCTACGAGCAGTACTTC. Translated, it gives CASSEEKGQTYEQYF.

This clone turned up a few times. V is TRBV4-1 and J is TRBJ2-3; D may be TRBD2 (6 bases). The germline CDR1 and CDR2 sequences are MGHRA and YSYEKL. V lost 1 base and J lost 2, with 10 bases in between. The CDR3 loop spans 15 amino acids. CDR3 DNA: TGCGCCAGCAGCCAAGTACGGGGGTTCACAGATACGCAGTATTTT. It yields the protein CASSQVRGFTDTQYF.

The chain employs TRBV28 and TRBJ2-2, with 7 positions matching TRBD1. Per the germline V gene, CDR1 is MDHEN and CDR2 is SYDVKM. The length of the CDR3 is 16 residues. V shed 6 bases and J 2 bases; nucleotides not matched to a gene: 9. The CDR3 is CASSPPGQINTGELFF. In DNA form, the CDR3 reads TGTGCCAGCAGCCCACCGGGACAGATTAACACCGGGGAGCTGTTTTTT. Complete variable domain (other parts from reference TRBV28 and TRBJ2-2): DVKVTQSSRYLVKRTGEKVFLECVQDMDHENMFWYRQDPGLGLRLIYFSYDVKMKEKGDIPEGYSVSREKKERFSLILESASTNQTSMYLCASSPPGQINTGELFFGEGSRLTVL.

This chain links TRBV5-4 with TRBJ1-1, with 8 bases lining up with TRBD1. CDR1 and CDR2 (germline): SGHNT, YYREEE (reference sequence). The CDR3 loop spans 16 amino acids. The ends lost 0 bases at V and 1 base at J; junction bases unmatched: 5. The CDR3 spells CASSLAFGQGNTEAFF. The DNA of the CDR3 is TGTGCCAGCAGCTTGGCCTTCGGACAGGGGAACACTGAAGCTTTCTTT.

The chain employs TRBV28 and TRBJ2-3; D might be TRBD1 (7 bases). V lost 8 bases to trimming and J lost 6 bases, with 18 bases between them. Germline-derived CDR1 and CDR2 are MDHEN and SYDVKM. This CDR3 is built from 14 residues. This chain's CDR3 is CASGGTDVGDTQYF. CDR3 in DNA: TGTGCCAGCGGCGGGACAGATGTGGGGGATACGCAGTATTTT.

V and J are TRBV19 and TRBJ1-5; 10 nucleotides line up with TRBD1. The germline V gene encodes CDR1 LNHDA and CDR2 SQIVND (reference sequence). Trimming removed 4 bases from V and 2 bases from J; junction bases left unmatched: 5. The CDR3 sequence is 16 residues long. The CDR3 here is CASSTTGTGGNQPQHF. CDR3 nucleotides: TGTGCCAGTAGTACTACCGGGACAGGGGGCAATCAGCCCCAGCATTTT. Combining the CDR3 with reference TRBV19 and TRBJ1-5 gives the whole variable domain DGGITQSPKYLFRKEGQNVTLSCEQNLNHDAMYWYRQDPGQGLRLIYYSQIVNDFQKGDIAEGYSVSREKKESFPLTVTSAQKNPTAFYLCASSTTGTGGNQPQHFGDGTRLSIL.

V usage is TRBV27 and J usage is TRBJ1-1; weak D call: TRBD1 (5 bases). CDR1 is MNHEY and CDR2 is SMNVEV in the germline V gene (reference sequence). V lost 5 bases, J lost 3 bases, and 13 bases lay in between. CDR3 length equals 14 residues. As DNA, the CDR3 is TGTGCCAGCAGTGTCAGCAGGGTGGACACTGAAGCTTTCTTT. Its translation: CASSVSRVDTEAFF.

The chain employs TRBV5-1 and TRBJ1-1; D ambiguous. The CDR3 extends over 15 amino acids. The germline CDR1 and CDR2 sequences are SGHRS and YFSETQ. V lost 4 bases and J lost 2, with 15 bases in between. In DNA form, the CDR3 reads TGCGCCAGCAGCCCGCTTGGAGGAGCAAACACTGAAGCTTTCTTT. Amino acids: CASSPLGGANTEAFF. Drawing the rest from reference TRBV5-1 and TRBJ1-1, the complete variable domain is KAGVTQTPRYLIKTRGQQVTLSCSPISGHRSVSWYQQTPGQGLQFLFEYFSETQRNKGNFPGRFSGRQFSNSRSEMNVSTLELGDSALYLCASSPLGGANTEAFFGQGTRLTVV.

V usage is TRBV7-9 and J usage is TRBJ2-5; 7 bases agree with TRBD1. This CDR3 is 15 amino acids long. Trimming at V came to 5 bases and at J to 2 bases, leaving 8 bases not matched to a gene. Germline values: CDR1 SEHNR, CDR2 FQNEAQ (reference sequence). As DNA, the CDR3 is TGTGCCAGCAGCCCTGCTGGGGACAGACAAGAGACCCAGTACTTC. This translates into CASSPAGDRQETQYF.